This T cell receptor beta chain was recorded in a study of tumor-infiltrating lymphocytes in localized non-small cell lung cancer. The overall study: Resected tumor was paired with non-adjacent uninvolved lung from the same patient.

The V end lost 5 bases, the J end lost 10 bases, and 12 bases lay between the germline ends. The CDR3 covers 13 residues. CDR1 is SGHTA, CDR2 FQGNSA, per germline. This clone was detected a few times. Using immunoSEQ multiplex PCR, the repertoire was profiled, and TCRdb retains in-frame clones only, with some absent. Found here are 11,000 to 15,000 clones, approximately 71% of them singletons; the top ten hold around a tenth. The sequence derives from a human donor with non-small cell lung cancer. The rearrangement joins TRBV7-2 to TRBJ1-6, with D perhaps TRBD1 (6 bases). Sequencing was carried out using uninvolved lung tissue not adjacent to the tumor. The CDR3, as DNA: TGTGCCAGCAGCATAGGGGGTTTATCACCCCTCCACTTT. It encodes CASSIGGLSPLHF.